The T cell receptor beta chain described here comes from a study of T cells in Graves' hyperthyroidism and ophthalmopathy (dated by TCRdb to the late 2010s). For context, the study as a whole: Peripheral blood samples were taken at the time of initial diagnosis, prior to any treatment. TCR V-J signatures able to tell the groups apart were searched for in a discovery cohort of 100 patients, of whom 43 had Graves' ophthalmopathy and roughly 57 had stable Graves' hyperthyroidism. An independent validation cohort of some 18 hyperthyroidism patients and about 15 patients who later progressed to ophthalmopathy tested prospective prediction of ophthalmopathy. For training and testing, the roughly 100 patients in the discovery cohort were randomly divided in a 7:3 ratio. In about 6 Graves' hyperthyroidism patients, the study also compared T-cell repertoires from thyroid tissue with T-cell repertoires from blood. After sampling, hyperthyroidism patients received methimazole starting at 30 mg daily, and ophthalmopathy patients received high-dose intravenous methylprednisolone. The paper describes TCR Vbeta CDR3 sequencing of 130 to 150 peripheral blood samples, made up of 43 ophthalmopathy patients, 70 to 75 hyperthyroidism patients and 17 progressor patients.

The TCR beta CDR3 regions were amplified from RNA transcripts. The TCR CDR3 was subjected to a first round of RT-PCR using the HTBI primer set and the Qiagen OneStep RT-PCR kit. The libraries were constructed in a second round of multiplex PCR and then size-selected and purified. Sequencing of the libraries was done on an Illumina HiSeq2000 using paired-end 100 bp reads. The authors' analysis ran thus. SOAPnuke was used to process the raw data, throwing out any read that contained adapters or uncalled bases, had a mean Phred below 15, or lacked an exact constant-primer or identifier match. High-quality paired reads were merged with COPE v1.2.5, and unique nucleotide sequences were defined as clonotypes. Clonotypes were aligned to IMGT TRBV, TRBD and TRBJ reference segments using MiTCR v1.1. The analysis included only V-J combinations with a frequency above 0.0001, which together covered around 99% of the repertoires. A TCS score was defined as the ratio between F50 (clonal expansion) and ExV (chaos), using BLOSUM62-based TCRdist between CDR3 peptides within each V-J. Welch's t-statistics and random forest reduced around 510 V-J features to 10 to 15, which were used in a naive Bayes classifier (R e1071). The similarity between thyroid and blood repertoires was quantified using the Morisita-Horn index. TCRdb reanalyzed the raw reads on its own, using fastp at Q25 for trimming and MiXCR for clone calling, and kept in-frame beta chains. Identical CDR3 proteins give one entry, which carries the most common genes and DNA. TCRdb's processing, not the study's, gives the V and J calls here. The sample table holds 700,000 to 950,000 distinct CDR3 sequences, of which roughly a third were seen once. Around 30% of the sample goes to the ten largest clones.

A patient counted as having stable Graves' hyperthyroidism if no progression to ophthalmopathy occurred over 18 months of follow-up. Hyperthyroidism patients were aged 18 to 65 years and newly diagnosed, with disease duration of less than 2 months. Any patient with an uncontrolled infection, another autoimmune disease, pregnancy or lactation was excluded. Clinical symptoms, serum thyroxine and TRAb, thyroid ultrasound, and orbital computed tomography formed the basis for the diagnoses. PBMCs were isolated from about 10 ml of fresh peripheral blood by Ficoll-Paque density gradient centrifugation. Trizol reagent was used to extract total RNA, and RNA quality was then checked on an Agilent 2100 Bioanalyzer. Many counts were recorded for this clonotype. Its antigen is still unknown. No base qualities exist here, and no much larger clone lies one base off it. The CDR3 sequence holds 15 residues, the cysteine and phenylalanine included. Only the CDR3 DNA is retained, 45 bases long and in frame from the first base. At the junction V is shortened by 0 bases and J by 7 bases, with 13 bases in between. CDR1 and CDR2 are read off the germline V gene as SGHTA and FQGNSA.

The investigation overall reported the following: In validation, the model predicted progression to ophthalmopathy with 65% to 71% sensitivity and less than 75% specificity, a median of 6.5 months before onset. Most expanded thyroid clonotypes (frequency above 0.001) were also detected in blood, suggesting blood repertoires may reflect thyroid immune responses. Sample size was not statistically predetermined, and blinding of investigators to group allocation was not performed. Ophthalmopathy was separated from stable hyperthyroidism by a 13 V-J signature model, with just over 85% sensitivity and 81% to 82% specificity obtained in cross-validation and 80%/75% obtained in testing.

The receptor chain draws on TRBV7-2 and TRBJ1-5, with the D gene too uncertain to name. Sequences were obtained from blood. The clonotype originates from a woman aged 40 to 49 with Graves' hyperthyroidism. The sequenced DNA is TGTGCCAGCAGCTTAGCGGGAGGAGGTGGACAGCCCCAGCATTTT. Its protein reads: CASSLAGGGGQPQHF.